These T cell receptor beta chains were read from a single sample in a study of T cell repertoires in cytomegalovirus infection. Using its own MiXCR run on the reads, TCRdb lists one record per CDR3 protein. The sample records approximately 290,000 distinct CDR3 sequences, roughly 25% being singletons. The sequencing sample was made of PBMCs. The source is a human donor in good health (CMV status not recorded). Some clones in this sample may be carry-over from other donors' samples. CDR3s include the opening cysteine and the closing phenylalanine or tryptophan. The D gene is left open where the match is weak. A clone size is listed for some rows: how often the clone was seen (once, few, many), or a class if it is expanded.

d_call clone_size j_call v_call cdr3_aa cdr3_nt
TRBD1 NA TRBJ2-1 TRBV12-3/TRBV12-4 CASSLVGRAGGLSPNEQFF TGTGCCAGCAGTTTAGTCGGTAGGGCAGGGGGCTTGTCTCCCAATGAGCAGTTCTTC
TRBD1 NA TRBJ1-4 TRBV29-1 CSVFRTGMDEKLFF TGCAGCGTTTTCAGGACAGGGATGGATGAAAAACTGTTTTTT
NA NA TRBJ2-1 TRBV20-1 CSAISNEQFF TGCAGTGCAATTAGTAATGAGCAGTTCTTC
TRBD2 few TRBJ2-3 TRBV7-8 CASSFKRELTDTQYF TGTGCCAGCAGCTTCAAGCGGGAACTAACAGATACGCAGTATTTT
NA many TRBJ2-5 TRBV7-2 CASSLGRSTQYF TGTGCCAGCAGCTTAGGTCGTTCGACCCAGTACTTC
NA NA TRBJ2-1 TRBV29-1 CSVSVGNNEQFF TGCAGCGTTTCTGTAGGAAACAATGAGCAGTTCTTC
NA many TRBJ2-7 TRBV7-2 CASSLAAGSYEQYF TGTGCCAGCAGCTTAGCGGCAGGGTCCTACGAGCAGTACTTC
NA NA TRBJ1-2 TRBV9 CASSVATGPNYGYTF TGTGCCAGCAGCGTAGCGACAGGACCTAACTATGGCTACACCTTC
NA NA TRBJ1-5 TRBV9 CASSTGRNQPQHF TGTGCCAGCAGCACAGGGCGCAATCAGCCCCAGCATTTT
NA once TRBJ1-2 TRBV10-3 CAINTGVNYGYTF TGTGCCATCAACACCGGGGTGAACTACGGCTACACCTTC
NA few TRBJ2-3 TRBV28 CASSSGIRDTQYF TGTGCCAGCAGTTCTGGGATCAGAGATACGCAGTATTTT
NA NA TRBJ2-5 TRBV7-9 CASSLGEVGGTQYF TGTGCCAGCAGCTTAGGGGAAGTCGGAGGGACCCAGTACTTC
TRBD1 few TRBJ1-2 TRBV28 CATLDRANYGYTF TGTGCCACCCTGGACAGGGCGAACTATGGCTACACCTTC
TRBD2 many TRBJ2-1 TRBV7-2 CASSPSGKGQFF TGTGCCAGCAGCCCTAGCGGGAAAGGGCAGTTCTTC
NA many TRBJ2-5 TRBV7-2 CASSPRLAVQETQYF TGTGCCAGCAGCCCCCGTTTAGCGGTACAAGAGACCCAGTACTTC
NA few TRBJ1-1 TRBV27 CASSSFENTEAFF TGTGCCAGCAGTTCTTTTGAGAACACTGAAGCTTTCTTT
NA many TRBJ1-3 TRBV28 CASSLPGPVLSGNTIYF TGTGCCAGCAGTTTACCAGGTCCCGTGCTCTCTGGAAACACCATATATTTT
TRBD1 NA TRBJ1-2 TRBV28 CASSPYGTGDVYGYTF TGTGCCAGCAGTCCGTACGGGACAGGGGATGTCTATGGCTACACCTTC
TRBD1 many TRBJ1-5 TRBV7-2 CASSGDRLQPQHF TGTGCCAGCAGCGGGGACAGATTACAGCCCCAGCATTTT
NA NA TRBJ1-5 TRBV28 CASSQGRVYSNQPQHF TGTGCCAGCAGTCAGGGACGGGTTTATAGCAATCAGCCCCAGCATTTT
NA many TRBJ1-6 TRBV7-2 CASSLEAVYNSPLHF TGTGCCAGCAGCTTAGAGGCAGTCTATAATTCACCCCTCCACTTT
TRBD2 NA TRBJ2-7 TRBV14 CASSHVSGRRAHEQYF TGTGCCAGCAGCCATGTTAGCGGGAGGAGGGCTCACGAGCAGTACTTC
TRBD2 NA TRBJ2-1 TRBV7-4 CASRFRTSGEIEQFF TGTGCCAGCAGGTTCCGGACTAGCGGTGAGATTGAGCAGTTCTTC
TRBD2 NA TRBJ2-1 TRBV7-9 CASSLTAGGNEQFF TGTGCCAGCAGCTTAACCGCGGGGGGCAATGAGCAGTTCTTC
NA NA TRBJ1-5 TRBV6-2/TRBV6-3 CASSGDNPSSPQHF TGTGCCAGCAGCGGGGACAACCCCTCTTCGCCCCAGCATTTT
TRBD2 few TRBJ2-1 TRBV7-2 CASSLAVAGIYNEQFF TGTGCCAGCAGCTTAGCAGTAGCGGGTATTTACAATGAGCAGTTCTTC
TRBD2 few TRBJ2-1 TRBV5-1 CASSLWAGGEQFF TGCGCCAGCAGCTTGTGGGCGGGAGGTGAGCAGTTCTTC
TRBD1 many TRBJ1-5 TRBV7-2 CASSALQGGGQPQHF TGTGCCAGCAGCGCCCTACAGGGAGGGGGCCAGCCCCAGCATTTT
NA NA TRBJ2-1 TRBV20-1 CSARDWGRTFVEQFF TGCAGTGCTAGAGATTGGGGGAGGACCTTTGTTGAGCAGTTCTTC
NA NA TRBJ1-5 TRBV5-1 CASSVGGGNQPQHF TGCGCCAGCAGCGTCGGCGGGGGCAATCAGCCCCAGCATTTT
NA many TRBJ1-2 TRBV7-9 CASSLGGSLNYGYTF TGTGCCAGCAGCTTAGGCGGCAGCCTGAACTATGGCTACACCTTC
NA few TRBJ2-5 TRBV7-2 CASSRRGQETQYF TGTGCCAGCAGCCGGAGGGGACAAGAGACCCAGTACTTC
NA NA TRBJ2-3 TRBV12-5 CASVMDISTDTQYF TGTGCTAGTGTTATGGACATTAGCACAGATACGCAGTATTTT
TRBD1 many TRBJ2-3 TRBV7-2 CASSLQGGSTDTQYF TGTGCCAGCAGCCTACAGGGGGGAAGCACAGATACGCAGTATTTT
NA many TRBJ2-1 TRBV7-2 CASSHPPGQRYNEQFF TGTGCCAGCAGTCATCCCCCCGGACAGAGGTACAATGAGCAGTTCTTC
NA few TRBJ2-2 TRBV6-5 CASSYSYALVNTGELFF TGTGCCAGCAGTTACTCGTACGCCCTGGTCAACACCGGGGAGCTGTTTTTT
NA NA TRBJ2-7 TRBV20-1 CSATTSMTYEQYF TGCAGTGCTACGACGTCCATGACCTACGAGCAGTACTTC
TRBD2 NA TRBJ2-7 TRBV6-2/TRBV6-3 CASSRPFLAGGRYEQYF TGTGCCAGCAGCCGACCCTTTCTAGCGGGAGGGCGCTACGAGCAGTACTTC
NA few TRBJ1-3 TRBV5-1 CASSSQSGNTIYF TGCGCCAGCAGCTCCCAATCTGGAAACACCATATATTTT
NA NA TRBJ1-4 TRBV12-3/TRBV12-4 CASSPRGRLFF TGTGCCAGCAGCCCCAGGGGAAGACTGTTTTTT
TRBD1 few TRBJ1-2 TRBV28 CASSRRQGAYGYTF TGTGCCAGCAGTCGGCGACAGGGGGCGTATGGCTACACCTTC
NA few TRBJ2-3 TRBV11-2 CASSRGGGSDTQYF TGTGCCAGCAGCCGGGGAGGGGGCTCAGATACGCAGTATTTT
TRBD2 few TRBJ2-3 TRBV7-2 CASSPIALAETDTQYF TGTGCCAGCAGCCCAATAGCACTAGCGGAGACAGATACGCAGTATTTT
TRBD2 few TRBJ2-1 TRBV19 CASGASGGLYNEQFF TGTGCCAGTGGGGCTAGCGGGGGGTTGTACAATGAGCAGTTCTTC
NA many TRBJ1-5 TRBV7-2 CASSPHILQPQHF TGTGCCAGCAGCCCTCACATCCTCCAGCCCCAGCATTTT
NA many TRBJ2-2 TRBV7-2 CASSYRLAGNTGELFF TGTGCCAGCAGCTACCGCTTGGCGGGGAACACCGGGGAGCTGTTTTTT
TRBD2 once TRBJ2-1 TRBV28 CASRGLAGALYNEQFF TGTGCCAGCAGAGGGCTAGCGGGGGCTTTATACAATGAGCAGTTCTTC
NA few TRBJ2-1 TRBV6-1 CASSPTSRVGFF TGTGCCAGCAGTCCGACTAGTAGAGTTGGGTTCTTC
TRBD2 few TRBJ2-1 TRBV7-2 CASSSSGRANEQFF TGTGCCAGCAGCTCCAGCGGGAGGGCCAATGAGCAGTTCTTC